This is a list of T cell receptor beta chains from one sample in a study of breast tumors, draining lymph nodes, adjacent tissues. TCRdb reprocessed the multiplex PCR reads with MiXCR, giving one entry per CDR3 protein. The sample yields fewer than 200,000 distinct CDR3 sequences, approximately 30% seen once. Specimen: axillary lymph node tissue. The receptors stem from a female donor with breast cancer. Some clones in this sample may be carry-over from other donors' samples. The CDR3 runs from the conserved cysteine through the conserved F or W. The D gene is left open where the match is weak. Size is stated for part of the rows, as once, few or many counts, or as a class when the clone is expanded.

>-|TRBV2|-|TRBJ2-5
TGTGCCAGCAGGGAAGGTGAGGGAGAGACCCAGTACTTC
CASREGEGETQYF
>-|TRBV12-3/TRBV12-4|many|TRBJ1-3
TGTGCCAGCAGTTCGGGACCGAGCTCTGGAAACACCATATATTTT
CASSSGPSSGNTIYF
>-|TRBV7-2|few|TRBJ1-1
TGTGCCAGCAGCAGTCAGGGGCAGGGAACTGAAGCTTTCTTT
CASSSQGQGTEAFF
>-|TRBV13|-|TRBJ2-3
TGTGCCAGCAGCTTACCCGGGGCGGCGACAGATACGCAGTATTTT
CASSLPGAATDTQYF
>-|TRBV7-6|many|TRBJ2-6
TGTGCCAGCAGCTTACGTCAGGCAGACCTCTCTGGGGCCAACGTCCTGACTTTC
CASSLRQADLSGANVLTF
>TRBD2|TRBV19|-|TRBJ2-5
TGTGCCAGTAGTATCATGCCGGGACTAGCGGGAAAAGAGACCCAGTCCTTC
CASSIMPGLAGKETQSF
>TRBD1|TRBV5-1|many|TRBJ2-2
TGCGCCAGCAGCTTGGTGGCGACAGGGGCCGGGGAGCTGTTTTTT
CASSLVATGAGELFF
>TRBD1|TRBV19|many|TRBJ2-5
TGTGCCAGTAGGAGAGGACAGGGGGCGGGAGAGACCCAGTACTTC
CASRRGQGAGETQYF
>TRBD1|TRBV7-8|many|TRBJ1-2
TGTGCCAGCAGCACGAATCGACAGGGCTATGGCTACACCTTC
CASSTNRQGYGYTF
>TRBD1|TRBV20-1|many|TRBJ2-7
TGCAGTGCTAATTACAGGGGCAGGGGGTACGAGCAGTACTTC
CSANYRGRGYEQYF
>-|TRBV7-7|many|TRBJ2-7
TGTGCTAGCAGCTTCGGAGACTCGCGCGAGCAGTACTTC
CASSFGDSREQYF
>-|TRBV5-8|many|TRBJ2-6
TGTGCCAGCAGACTTCTTGGGGCCAACGTCCTGACTTTC
CASRLLGANVLTF
>-|TRBV25-1|few|TRBJ1-1
TGTGCCAGCACCCCTGGGGGTGGGGCTGGGATAAATGAAGCTTTCTTT
CASTPGGGAGINEAFF
>TRBD2|TRBV29-1|many|TRBJ2-7
TGCAGCGTCACCGGGACTAGCGGGAGGGTTATAAACGAGCAGTACTTC
CSVTGTSGRVINEQYF
>TRBD1|TRBV20-1|many|TRBJ1-2
TGCAGTGCTAGTAGCCCCGGGACAGGGAATGGCTACACCTTC
CSASSPGTGNGYTF